This T cell receptor (beta chain) emerged from a study of blood T cell repertoires in COVID-19 (dated by TCRdb to 2018 to 2020). Regarding the complete study: Samples covering the acute and convalescent phases of COVID-19 were provided by collaborators in the United States, Italy and Spain. The prospective study material was composed of cDNA or gDNA derived from T cells, B-cell-depleted T cells, or PBMCs. Where available, HLA class I and class II types were taken from metadata supplied by the sample provider and were not determined by assay-based typing. The dataset comprised deeply sampled blood TCRbeta repertoires from subjects exposed to, actively infected with, or recovered from COVID-19. Samples came from the ongoing ImmuneRACE study (first 160 participants) plus 1,254 subjects from 6 global collaborators. Sample metadata almost always included a de-identified subject ID, COVID-19 status, age in years and sex. The repertoires were made available in a free public database intended to serve as a resource for research on the immune response to SARS-CoV-2.

Collaborating institutions collected whole blood in K2EDTA tubes following their own protocols. For TCRbeta analysis, collaborators shipped samples in one of three forms: frozen whole blood, isolated PBMCs, or DNA extracted from either of those sample types. Findings and caveats that apply to the study as a whole: How much clinical and demographic metadata was included differed by source and by participant, and the metadata was provided uncurated.

TCRbeta CDR3 regions were amplified from genomic DNA using the immunoSEQ Assay, a bias-controlled multiplex PCR. The authors' pipeline ran thus. Nucleated cell counts per sample were estimated from amplification of reference gene primers within the assay. To quantify the absolute abundance of each unique TCRbeta CDR3 rearrangement, sequence reads were collapsed and filtered. For each sample, productive Simpson clonality was calculated as the square root of Simpson's diversity index over productive rearrangements. TCRdb mirrors the immuneACCESS table, restricted to in-frame sequences. Some clones are absent from its copies; in checked studies, under half trace to an unresolved V gene, and the reason for the others is unknown. The V and J calls and clone size come from that table; D and trimming were worked out from the DNA. The sample includes around 200,000 clones, with approximately 82% observed a single time. Roughly 2.9% of the sample is in the top ten clones.

This clone was seen only once. Which antigen it targets is not known. Per-base quality was not reported, and no clone a single base away is much larger than it. Reading the germline V gene gives CDR1 SGHRS and CDR2 YFSETQ. Relative to germline, V is missing 4 bases and J is missing 4 bases, with 13 bases of the junction outside any gene match. From the cysteine through the phenylalanine, the CDR3 covers 17 amino acids. Just the 51-base CDR3 DNA is kept, in frame starting at base 1. The chain joins TRBV5-1 to TRBJ1-4; 7 bases in between match TRBD1. The sample was peripheral blood. The clonotype originates from a middle-aged man with active or convalescent COVID-19. The nucleotide sequence is TGCGCCAGCAGCGCAGACCCTCCGACAGGGAATAATGAAAAACTGTTTTTT. Its product reads: CASSADPPTGNNEKLFF. The full variable domain, with segments outside the CDR3 supplied by the reference TRBV5-1 and TRBJ1-4 proteins, appears as KAGVTQTPRYLIKTRGQQVTLSCSPISGHRSVSWYQQTPGQGLQFLFEYFSETQRNKGNFPGRFSGRQFSNSRSEMNVSTLELGDSALYLCASSADPPTGNNEKLFFGSGTQLSVL.